What follows are 8 T cell receptor beta chains derived from one specimen sequenced in a study of vaccination and CD4 T cells after COVID-19. Sequence data for DNA of cultured CD4+ T cells were generated by the Oncomine TCR Beta short-read assay. TCRdb analysed the PCR reads with MiXCR anew, one entry per CDR3 protein. Here the sample spans approximately 24,000 distinct CDR3 sequences, 64% being singletons. Antigen specificity for these receptors is unknown. The treatment was: 10-day PBMC culture with coronavirus spike peptide pools or control peptides (ViraFEST assay). Sequenced input: CD4+ T cells from blood, cultured in vitro. These receptors were taken from a human donor who had recovered from COVID-19.

The chain uses TRBV20-1 and TRBJ1-1; 7 nucleotides line up with TRBD1. In germline, CDR1 is DFQATT, CDR2 SNEGSKA (reference sequence). V dropped 6 bases and J dropped 6; count of bases not matched to a gene: 4. This CDR3 has 11 amino acids. The CDR3 sequence: CSANRGAEAFF. CDR3 sequence (DNA): TGCAGTGCGAACAGGGGCGCTGAAGCTTTCTTT.

The chain employs TRBV10-3 and TRBJ1-2; D gene uncertain. The CDR3 totals 12 residues. V lost 2 bases, J lost 8 bases, and 9 bases lay in between. Germline loops: CDR1 ENHRY, CDR2 SYGVKD. CDR3 protein: CAISEAPVGYTF. Written as DNA, the CDR3 is TGTGCCATCAGTGAGGCACCCGTGGGCTACACCTTC.

This chain uses TRBV6-5 with TRBJ1-5, with a weak D call TRBD1 (5 bases). Germline assignment: CDR1 MNHEY and CDR2 SVGAGI. V was cut by 1 base and J by 3 bases, with 19 bases left in between. The CDR3 is made up of 18 amino acids. CDR3 protein: CASSYFQLGPGDNQPQHF. The CDR3 nucleotides are TGTGCCAGCAGTTACTTTCAACTTGGCCCGGGGGACAATCAGCCCCAGCATTTT.

The J gene is TRBJ1-5, the V gene TRBV6-1; D is undetermined. V was clipped by 8 bases and J by 4 bases, with 6 bases between them. Germline CDR1 is MNHNS and CDR2 is SASEGT. The CDR3 loop spans 11 amino acids. CDR3 in DNA: TGTGCCAGCGGACTGAATCAGCCCCAGCATTTT. It encodes CASGLNQPQHF.

This clonotype was seen more than once but under ten times. The V and J genes are TRBV7-2 and TRBJ1-3; D is undetermined. Looked up from germline, CDR1 is SGHTA and CDR2 is FQGNSA. Between the trimmed V and J ends, which lost 5 bases and 1 base, there was a span of 9 bases. This CDR3 has 14 residues. CDR3 nucleotides: TGTGCCAGCAGCCCCCGGGTGTCTGGAAACACCATATATTTT. This encodes CASSPRVSGNTIYF.

In its sample, this clonotype was seen once. This chain uses TRBV11-3 with TRBJ1-2; 9 bases align to TRBD1. The CDR3 spans 15 residues. Germline lookup yields CDR1 SGHNT and CDR2 YENEEA. J gave up 5 bases and V 5 bases, and 9 bases lay outside the gene matches. DNA of the CDR3: TGTGCCAGCAGCCCCTGCCCCGGGACAGGGTATGGCTACACCTTC. It translates to CASSPCPGTGYGYTF.

The V and J genes are TRBV27 and TRBJ1-2; 9 nucleotides match TRBD1. CDR3 length: 13 amino acids. Germline trimming cut 10 bases from V and 0 bases from J; bases unmatched to any gene: 3. The germline V gene has CDR1 MNHEY and CDR2 SMNVEV (reference sequence). The CDR3 DNA is TGTGCCACCAGACAGGGGGCTAACTATGGCTACACCTTC. Protein product: CATRQGANYGYTF.

The chain links TRBV20-1 to TRBJ2-5, with 8 bases that match TRBD2. V lost 0 bases and J lost 5; bases outside the gene matches: 20. CDR1 is DFQATT, CDR2 SNEGSKA, per germline (reference sequence). The CDR3 is made up of 19 amino acids. The CDR3 loop reads CSARDGARSGSLRGETQYF. CDR3 in DNA: TGCAGTGCTAGAGATGGGGCGAGGAGCGGGAGTCTGAGGGGGGAGACCCAGTACTTC.